The 24 T cell receptor beta chains given below trace back to one sample, sequenced in a study of shared clonotypes between healthy human individuals. Generated by immunoSEQ multiplex PCR, the TCRdb table keeps only in-frame clones and is missing some. The data show more than 400,000 clones, 90% to 96% seen once. Sequences were obtained from naive CD4+ T cells sorted from blood. The subset is: CD45RA+ positively selected. Receptors originate from a woman in her twenties or thirties in good health.

The chain joins TRBV18 to TRBJ2-3, with D hard to call. The V end lost 8 bases, the J end lost 0 bases, and 18 bases lay between the germline ends. From germline, CDR1 is KGHSH and CDR2 LQKENI. The CDR3 consists of 16 residues. CDR3 residues: CASAYSPAPSTDTQYF. CDR3 sequence (DNA): TGTGCCAGCGCATACTCCCCTGCCCCAAGCACAGATACGCAGTATTTT.

This clone was found once. The chain employs TRBV27 and TRBJ2-1, with 14 positions matching TRBD2. The germline V gene encodes CDR1 MNHEY and CDR2 SMNVEV (reference sequence). J was trimmed by 7 bases and V by 1 base; bases with no gene match: 3. CDR3 size: 16 residues. In nucleotides, the CDR3 is TGTGCCAGCAGTTTATGGACTAGCGGGAGGCGAAATGAGCAGTTCTTC. Protein sequence: CASSLWTSGRRNEQFF.

In the case of this clone: Other DNA sequences within the sample encode an identical CDR3. The chain combines TRBV5-1 with TRBJ1-5; D unresolved. Germline lookup yields CDR1 SGHRS and CDR2 YFSETQ. Trimming left V 5 bases short and J 0 bases short, with 6 bases between. CDR3 length: 13 amino acids. The CDR3 region has the DNA TGCGCCAGCAGTCGCGATAGCAATCAGCCCCAGCATTTT. Translated: CASSRDSNQPQHF. The variable domain in full, with the rest retrieved from reference TRBV5-1 and TRBJ1-5, is KAGVTQTPRYLIKTRGQQVTLSCSPISGHRSVSWYQQTPGQGLQFLFEYFSETQRNKGNFPGRFSGRQFSNSRSEMNVSTLELGDSALYLCASSRDSNQPQHFGDGTRLSIL.

The chain joins TRBV7-5 to TRBJ2-2. TRBV7-5 is listed as a pseudogene. The CDR3 covers 17 residues. CDR3 bases: TGTGTCAGAAGCTTAGGCCCACTGACGGCAGATACCGGGGAGCTGTTTTTT. It encodes CVRSLGPLTADTGELFF.

CDR3 sequence (DNA): TGTGCCAGCTCACCTACGACCCCAGGAGGGGGGACTGAAGCTTTCTTT. It encodes CASSPTTPGGGTEAFF. V usage is TRBV18 and J usage is TRBJ1-1; the D gene is possibly TRBD1 (6 bases). Between the trimmed V and J ends, which lost 3 bases and 5 bases, there was a span of 19 bases. The CDR3 has 16 amino acids. The germline gives CDR1 KGHSH, CDR2 LQKENI. The variable domain in full, completed from reference TRBV18 and TRBJ1-1, reads NAGVMQNPRHLVRRRGQEARLRCSPMKGHSHVYWYRQLPEEGLKFMVYLQKENIIDESGMPKERFSAEFPKEGPSILRIQQVVRGDSAAYFCASSPTTPGGGTEAFFGQGTRLTVV.

The chain links TRBV10-1 to TRBJ2-4; D may be TRBD1 (5 bases). The CDR3 extends over 16 amino acids. The germline V and J ends were trimmed by 3 bases and 2 bases, with 14 bases remaining between them. Germline CDR1 is WNHNN and CDR2 is SYGVQD (reference sequence). CDR3 protein: CASSDYASGSKNIQYF. CDR3 sequence (DNA): TGCGCCAGCAGTGACTACGCTTCAGGGTCCAAAAACATTCAGTACTTC.

The chain employs TRBV18 and TRBJ2-5; 7 positions match TRBD2. The length of the CDR3 is 14 residues. Germline lookup yields CDR1 KGHSH and CDR2 LQKENI. With 6 bases clipped from V and 3 bases from J, the junction kept 7 bases outside the gene matches. The chain's CDR3 is CASSLTSEEETQYF. As DNA, the CDR3 is TGTGCCAGCTCGCTAACTAGCGAAGAAGAGACCCAGTACTTC.

The V gene is TRBV6-5, the J gene TRBJ1-4; D remains unclear. The V and J ends lost 2 bases and 8 bases respectively, with 9 bases between them. Germline CDR1 is MNHEY and CDR2 is SVGAGI. The CDR3 is 13 amino acids. For the CDR3, the DNA is TGTGCCAGCAGTTACAGGGAACAAGAAAAACTGTTTTTT. Protein: CASSYREQEKLFF.

The V gene is TRBV6-1, the J gene TRBJ2-7; D gene uncertain. Germline V CDR1 and CDR2: MNHNS, SASEGT. V was cut by 10 bases and J by 2 bases, with 6 bases left in between. This CDR3 is built from 10 residues. The CDR3, as DNA: TGTGCCACCTTTGCCTACGAGCAGTACTTC. Translating gives CATFAYEQYF.

The rearrangement links TRBV6-5 to TRBJ2-1, with 10 bases fitting TRBD2. The CDR3 runs to 15 residues. Trimming took 6 bases from V and 4 from J; bases not matched to a gene: 6. The germline V gene encodes CDR1 MNHEY and CDR2 SVGAGI. The CDR3: CASSVRTSGYNEQFF. The CDR3 DNA reads TGTGCCAGCAGCGTGCGGACTAGCGGATACAATGAGCAGTTCTTC.

The V and J genes are TRBV6-5 and TRBJ1-1; possible D gene TRBD1, 5 bases. The CDR3 contains 15 residues. In germline, CDR1 is MNHEY, CDR2 SVGAGI. With 2 bases removed from V and 5 bases from J, the gap between germline ends came to 15 bases. The CDR3 nucleotides read TGTGCCAGCAGTTACAACGGGGCCAGTCGGACTGAAGCTTTCTTT. Amino acid sequence: CASSYNGASRTEAFF.

V is TRBV15 and J is TRBJ2-7; 8 bases line up with TRBD1. Germline V CDR1 and CDR2: LNHNV, YYDKDF (reference sequence). The CDR3 loop spans 18 amino acids. The V segment lost 0 bases and the J segment 0 bases; nucleotides outside the gene matches: 10. CDR3 sequence: CATSRDAGGLSSSYEQYF. CDR3 in DNA: TGTGCCACCAGCAGAGATGCAGGGGGCCTCTCTAGCTCCTACGAGCAGTACTTC.

The chain has TRBV18 and TRBJ2-7; TRBD1 agrees at 7 bases. Germline lookup yields CDR1 KGHSH and CDR2 LQKENI. The CDR3 is 13 residues long. Losses at the gene ends were 4 bases for V and 5 bases for J; bases not matched to a gene: 5. The CDR3 DNA follows: TGTGCCAGCTCACAGGGGGCGCAGCACGAGCAGTACTTC. Protein: CASSQGAQHEQYF.

This clone appeared once. The chain employs TRBV7-9 and TRBJ2-7; 7 nucleotides agree with TRBD2. CDR3 size: 16 residues. Germline CDR1 and CDR2: SEHNR and FQNEAQ (reference sequence). Losses at the gene ends were 5 bases for V and 0 bases for J; bases not matched to a gene: 10. CDR3 coding DNA: TGTGCCAGCAGCCCGGGGGGACGCAGGAGCTCCTACGAGCAGTACTTC. Protein product: CASSPGGRRSSYEQYF.

The rearrangement joins TRBV4-1 to TRBJ2-3; 8 nucleotides agree with TRBD1. The V and J ends lost 4 bases and 4 bases, in that order; junction bases with no gene match: 7. Germline V gene sequence: CDR1 MGHRA, CDR2 YSYEKL. The CDR3 has 15 residues. The chain's CDR3 is CASSRQGLGADTQYF. CDR3 nucleotides: TGCGCCAGCAGCCGACAGGGGCTGGGGGCAGATACGCAGTATTTT.

The genes are TRBV7-7 and TRBJ2-3; TRBD2 matches at 9 bases. Germline V gene sequence: CDR1 SSHAT, CDR2 FNYEAQ (reference sequence). CDR3 length: 17 residues. V trimming: 0 bases; J trimming: 1 base; junction bases outside the gene matches: 5. CDR3 bases: TGTGCCAGCAGCTTAGCTGTGTCTAGCGGGGGCACAGATACGCAGTATTTT. Translation gives CASSLAVSSGGTDTQYF.

The V gene is TRBV29-1, the J gene TRBJ2-3; the D gene is possibly TRBD1 (5 bases). The CDR3 totals 13 residues. The V and J ends lost 1 base and 4 bases respectively, with 9 bases between them. CDR1 is SQVTM and CDR2 is ANQGSEA in the germline V gene. The CDR3 loop reads CSVEAGSADTQYF. The CDR3 DNA follows: TGCAGCGTTGAAGCAGGGTCCGCAGATACGCAGTATTTT.

The rearrangement links TRBV19 to TRBJ1-5; D may be TRBD1 (5 bases). CDR1 is LNHDA and CDR2 is SQIVND in the germline V gene (reference sequence). Between the trimmed V and J ends, which lost 5 bases and 3 bases, there was a span of 8 bases. CDR3 length equals 13 residues. Written as DNA, the CDR3 is TGTGCCAGTAGTCTACAGGTCAATCAGCCCCAGCATTTT. It yields the protein CASSLQVNQPQHF.

This chain connects TRBV27 to TRBJ2-5; 12 nucleotides match TRBD1. Trimming at V came to 2 bases and at J to 6 bases, leaving 10 bases not matched to a gene. CDR3 length: 17 amino acids. The germline V gene encodes CDR1 MNHEY and CDR2 SMNVEV (reference sequence). The CDR3 DNA reads as TGTGCCAGCAGTTTACACGGGGGGACAGGGGGCGCGAAGACCCAGTACTTC. It specifies CASSLHGGTGGAKTQYF.

This clone was found once. The genes are TRBV18 and TRBJ2-7; D is unresolved. Deletions cut 3 bases from V and 3 bases from J, with 15 bases between. Germline CDR1 and CDR2: KGHSH and LQKENI. This CDR3 has 15 amino acids. CDR3 region: CASSPARTSRYEQYF. The CDR3 DNA follows: TGTGCCAGCTCACCCGCAAGAACCTCCCGCTACGAGCAGTACTTC.

V gene TRBV19 combines with J gene TRBJ2-1, with 13 bases identical to TRBD2. The germline V gene encodes CDR1 LNHDA and CDR2 SQIVND (reference sequence). Unmatched junction bases numbered 2, after V lost 1 base and J lost 5 bases. The CDR3 covers 16 residues. CDR3 amino acids: CASSIVLAGGNNEQFF. CDR3 bases: TGTGCCAGTAGTATAGTACTAGCGGGAGGGAACAATGAGCAGTTCTTC.

The genes are TRBV18 and TRBJ1-3; D uncertain. Trimming shortened V by 3 bases and J by 0 bases, and 15 bases separated the two germline ends. The length of the CDR3 is 17 residues. Per the germline V gene, CDR1 is KGHSH and CDR2 is LQKENI. In nucleotides, the CDR3 is TGTGCCAGCTCACCTAGCCGTTTAGGGAACTCTGGAAACACCATATATTTT. This translates into CASSPSRLGNSGNTIYF.

The chain combines TRBV11-2 with TRBJ1-1, with D hard to call. The CDR3 totals 15 residues. Germline CDR1 is SGHAT and CDR2 is FQNNGV. The V end was cut by 1 base, the J end by 1 base, with 10 bases between. This CDR3 reads CASSLGYRANTEAFF. CDR3 nucleotides: TGTGCCAGCAGCTTAGGGTATAGGGCGAACACTGAAGCTTTCTTT.

The V gene is TRBV7-8, the J gene TRBJ2-1; 7 bases are shared with TRBD2. This CDR3 comprises 14 residues. Trimming took 1 base from V and 9 from J; bases not matched to a gene: 6. Germline values: CDR1 SGHVS, CDR2 FQNEAQ. The CDR3 loop is CASSLVNAGAEQFF. CDR3 DNA: TGTGCCAGCAGCTTAGTTAACGCGGGAGCTGAGCAGTTCTTC.